These 21 T cell receptor beta chains originate from one sample sequenced in a study of T cell clonality in common variable immunodeficiency. The data were produced by immunoSEQ multiplex PCR, yet TCRdb's version contains in-frame clones alone and is incomplete. This sample carries about 66,000 clones, none of them present only once. The sequenced material came from peripheral blood mononuclear cells. The receptors here all came from a person aged 18 to 70 in good health.

In this sample, this clone turned up many times. With the read ending 3 residues before the CDR3 end, the germline J gene is used to fill in that end. The V call is TRBV20-1, the J call TRBJ2-5; a weak D match, TRBD1 (5 bases). Germline CDR1 DFQATT, CDR2 SNEGSKA (reference sequence). V dropped 4 bases and J dropped 5 bases, with 14 bases sitting between them. The CDR3 totals 13 residues. The CDR3 sequence is CSAIGQVGETQYF. The DNA read from the CDR3 is TGCAGTGCTATCGGACAAGTCGGGGAGACC.

There are many counts of this clone. Read coverage stops 3 residues before the CDR3 terminus; the germline J gene supplies the remainder. This chain joins TRBV28 and TRBJ2-3; 13 bases align to TRBD2. CDR1 and CDR2 from the germline V gene are MDHEN and SYDVKM. After removal of 1 base from V and 1 base from J, the junction contained 2 bases not matched to a gene. This CDR3 region has 17 residues. The sequenced part of the CDR3 DNA is TGTGCCAGCAGTTTATTTGGACTAGCGGGGGGCACAGATACG. Translated: CASSLFGLAGGTDT. The CDR3 in its entirety is CASSLFGLAGGTDTQYF.

This clone was recorded many times. The CDR3 end lies 3 residues beyond the end of the read and is filled in from the germline J gene. The J gene is TRBJ2-1, the V gene TRBV20-1; TRBD2 aligns across 10 bases. Losses at the gene ends were 5 bases for V and 3 bases for J; bases not matched to a gene: 10. Per the germline V gene, CDR1 is DFQATT and CDR2 is SNEGSKA (reference sequence). CDR3 length: 16 amino acids. The CDR3 protein is CSAPDLLAGNYNEQFF. Partial CDR3 DNA: TGCAGTGCTCCAGACCTACTAGCGGGGAACTACAATGAG.

This clone has at least ten counts. The read terminates 3 residues before the CDR3 end, so the remaining end is supplied by the germline J gene. The chain is built from TRBV6-1 and TRBJ1-2; 8 bases are shared with TRBD1. V lost 2 bases and J lost 2; bases outside the gene matches: 10. The CDR3 extends over 17 amino acids. In germline, CDR1 is MNHNS, CDR2 SASEGT. The CDR3 DNA, read in part, is TGTGCCAGCAGTGAACTGGACAGGGTCCCCCCCAACTATGGC. This sequence encodes CASSELDRVPPNYG. In full, the CDR3 reads CASSELDRVPPNYGYTF.

This clone appeared many times. The CDR3 goes on 3 residues after the read ends, and that part is filled in from the germline J gene. The chain combines TRBV20-1 with TRBJ2-3, with TRBD2 matching 9 bases. Germline V gene data show CDR1 as DFQATT and CDR2 as SNEGSKA (reference sequence). The CDR3 is 15 residues long. Trimming cost V 1 base and J 7 bases; bases outside gene matches: 9. CDR3 DNA, as far as it was read: TGCAGTGCTAGAGTGGCTAGCGGGATCTTAAATACG. Its protein is CSARVASGILNT. The CDR3, in full, reads CSARVASGILNTQYF.

A remark on this clone: The CDR3 goes on 3 residues after the read ends, and that part is filled in from the germline J gene. The rearrangement joins TRBV2 to TRBJ1-1; TRBD1 matches 8 bases. The CDR3 length is 14 residues. The J segment lost 4 bases and the V segment lost 5 bases, leaving 6 bases of the junction unmatched. Germline assignment: CDR1 SNHLY and CDR2 FYNNEI. CDR3 sequence: CASSLRDRRTEAFF. The covered CDR3 bases are TGTGCCAGCAGTCTACGGGACAGGCGCACTGAA.

This clone was seen ten or more times. The CDR3 region is CATSRDPEGNQPQHF. The DNA read from the CDR3 is TGTGCCACCAGCAGAGATCCGGAAGGGAATCAGCCC. The rearrangement joins TRBV15 to TRBJ1-5; unclear D gene. The read falls 3 residues short of the CDR3 end, and the missing part is taken from the germline J gene. V shed 0 bases and J shed 4 bases, with 10 bases lying between them. CDR1 is LNHNV and CDR2 is YYDKDF in the germline V gene (reference sequence). The CDR3 length is 15 residues. Using reference TRBV15 and TRBJ1-5 for the parts outside the CDR3, the full variable domain is DAMVIQNPRYQVTQFGKPVTLSCSQTLNHNVMYWYQQKSSQAPKLLFHYYDKDFNNEADTPDNFQSRRPNTSFCFLDIRSPGLGDTAMYLCATSRDPEGNQPQHFGDGTRLSIL.

This clone was seen at least ten times. The read gets to within 3 residues of the CDR3 end, and the germline J gene fills in the rest. V usage is TRBV7-9 and J usage is TRBJ2-3; no reliable D call. The CDR3 spans 12 residues. CDR1 and CDR2 (germline): SEHNR, FQNEAQ (reference sequence). The V gene lost 2 bases and the J gene lost 8 bases, with 8 bases spanning the gap. The chain's CDR3 is CASSLPPGTQYF. CDR3 DNA (partial): TGTGCCAGCAGCTTACCTCCGGGTACG. The full variable domain, with the rest looked up from reference TRBV7-9 and TRBJ2-3, is DTGVSQNPRHKITKRGQNVTFRCDPISEHNRLYWYRQTLGQGPEFLTYFQNEAQLEKSRLLSDRFSAERPKGSFSTLEIQRTEQGDSAMYLCASSLPPGTQYFGPGTRLTVL.

This clone was seen many times. Read coverage stops 3 residues before the CDR3 terminus; the germline J gene supplies the remainder. Other DNA sequences within the sample encode an identical CDR3. The rearrangement links TRBV9 to TRBJ2-3; 8 nucleotides align to TRBD2. The V segment lost 0 bases and the J segment 0 bases; nucleotides outside the gene matches: 3. The V gene's germline CDR1 is SGDLS and CDR2 YYNGEE. This CDR3 spans 16 amino acids. The chain's CDR3 is CASSVGASGSTDTQYF. The DNA read from the CDR3 is TGTGCCAGCAGCGTAGGGGCTAGCGGGAGCACAGATACG.

In this sample, this clone turned up many times. The read ends 3 residues before the CDR3 terminus; that terminus is restored from the germline J gene. This chain links TRBV19 with TRBJ2-2, with no clear D. The CDR3 length is 15 residues. V was cut by 2 bases and J by 0 bases, with 7 bases left in between. Germline CDR1 reads LNHDA; CDR2 reads SQIVND (reference sequence). The sequenced CDR3 bases are TGTGCCAGTAGTATATTAGCACCGAACACCGGGGAG. Translation gives CASSILAPNTGE. The whole CDR3 protein reads CASSILAPNTGELFF.

Ten or more counts support this clone. Coverage ceases 3 residues before the CDR3 finishes, and the germline J gene fills in the end. The chain uses TRBV30 and TRBJ2-2; D perhaps matches TRBD2 (5 bases). This CDR3 has 14 residues. The germline CDR1 and CDR2 sequences are GTSNPN and SVGIG (reference sequence). Trimming removed 7 bases at V and 1 base at J, with 13 bases between. The DNA read from the CDR3 is TGTGCCTTACGGCGCGGAGGGAACACCGGGGAG. This encodes CALRRGGNTGE. The CDR3, in full, reads CALRRGGNTGELFF.

This clone appeared many times. The read is 3 residues too short to cover the CDR3 end, so that end is filled in from the germline J gene. V and J are TRBV13 and TRBJ2-1; D is unclear. The germline CDR1 and CDR2 sequences are PRHDT and FYEKMQ (reference sequence). CDR3 length: 15 amino acids. Trimming pared 1 base from V and 5 bases from J, leaving 12 bases between. The sequenced CDR3 bases are TGTGCCAGCAGCTTAGTACGGCTGGGCGACAATGAG. It encodes CASSLVRLGDNE. The whole CDR3 sequence reads CASSLVRLGDNEQFF.

This clone occurred many times. The read terminates 3 residues ahead of where the CDR3 ends, so the germline J gene completes it. The chain couples TRBV18 to TRBJ2-1; 7 positions agree with TRBD2. CDR3 length: 15 amino acids. V lost 8 bases, J lost 3 bases, and 10 bases stayed unmatched. CDR1 is KGHSH and CDR2 is LQKENI in the germline V gene. Partial CDR3 DNA: TGTGCCAGCAACGGCCCTAGCGGCCTCTACAATGAG. Amino acid sequence: CASNGPSGLYNE. The full CDR3 is CASNGPSGLYNEQFF.

Ten or more counts support this clone. The observed sequence ends 3 residues before the CDR3 terminus, with the missing tail filled in from the germline J gene. V usage is TRBV30 and J usage is TRBJ2-1, with TRBD2 matching 10 bases. This CDR3 is built from 13 residues. In germline, CDR1 is GTSNPN, CDR2 SVGIG (reference sequence). Trimming cost V 6 bases and J 7 bases; bases outside gene matches: 6. The CDR3 sequence: CACLAGVKNEQFF. CDR3 bases read: TGTGCCTGCCTAGCGGGAGTAAAAAATGAG.

This clone was seen ten or more times. The read terminates 3 residues before the CDR3 end, so the remaining end is supplied by the germline J gene. The chain joins TRBV5-4 to TRBJ1-1; a weak D match, TRBD1 (6 bases). CDR3 length: 16 residues. Germline V gene sequence: CDR1 SGHNT, CDR2 YYREEE (reference sequence). V was shortened by 0 bases and J by 1 base, with 13 bases between the two germline ends. CDR3 bases read: TGTGCCAGCAGCTTGGGGAAGGGGGTGGGGAACACTGAA. This translates into CASSLGKGVGNTE. The whole CDR3 sequence is CASSLGKGVGNTEAFF.

This clone appeared many times. The read finishes 3 residues shy of the CDR3 end, and the germline J gene is used to complete it. This chain joins TRBV5-1 and TRBJ2-3; D uncertain. CDR3 length: 16 amino acids. The V and J ends lost 0 bases and 0 bases respectively, with 11 bases between them. CDR1 and CDR2 from the germline V gene are SGHRS and YFSETQ. CDR3 sequence: CASSLEGRKSTDTQYF. The sequenced CDR3 bases are TGCGCCAGCAGCTTGGAGGGCAGAAAAAGCACAGATACG. Full variable domain (outside the CDR3, taken from reference TRBV5-1 and TRBJ2-3): KAGVTQTPRYLIKTRGQQVTLSCSPISGHRSVSWYQQTPGQGLQFLFEYFSETQRNKGNFPGRFSGRQFSNSRSEMNVSTLELGDSALYLCASSLEGRKSTDTQYFGPGTRLTVL.

This clone was counted ten times or more. The read stops 3 residues short of the end of the CDR3; the missing end is completed from the germline J gene. The chain is built from TRBV5-1 and TRBJ2-7; 8 nucleotides agree with TRBD1. The CDR3 covers 15 residues. V trimming: 4 bases; J trimming: 3 bases; junction bases outside the gene matches: 9. Germline-derived CDR1 and CDR2 are SGHRS and YFSETQ. The covered CDR3 bases are TGCGCCAGCAGCCCCGACAGGGGAGGTATCTACGAG. It yields the protein CASSPDRGGIYE. The whole CDR3 protein reads CASSPDRGGIYEQYF.

At least ten counts were recorded for this clone. The covered CDR3 bases are TGTGCCAGTAGTATTGGGCAGGGG. Translation gives CASSIGQG. The whole CDR3 is CASSIGQGAFF. The chain joins TRBV19 to TRBJ1-1, with D perhaps TRBD1 (6 bases). The read gets to within 3 residues of the CDR3 end, and the germline J gene fills in the rest. Germline CDR1 and CDR2: LNHDA and SQIVND (reference sequence). The CDR3 is 11 residues long.

Only a few counts were recorded for this clone. The DNA ends 3 residues before the CDR3 does, and the rest of the CDR3 is filled in from the germline J gene. V gene TRBV7-9 combines with J gene TRBJ1-2; no definite D call. Per germline, CDR1 SEHNR and CDR2 FQNEAQ (reference sequence). This CDR3 has 15 amino acids. The CDR3 DNA, read in part, is TGTGCCAGCAGCCGGACTAGCGGGAGCCTGGCTGAG. Amino acid sequence: CASSRTSGSLAE. The whole CDR3 protein is CASSRTSGSLAEYTF.

This clone was found many times. The CDR3 end lies 3 residues beyond the end of the read and is filled in from the germline J gene. The rearrangement joins TRBV20-1 to TRBJ2-7, with TRBD2 matching over 10 bases. This CDR3 contains 14 residues. In germline, CDR1 is DFQATT, CDR2 SNEGSKA (reference sequence). The J segment lost 6 bases and the V segment lost 1 base, leaving 6 bases of the junction unmatched. This chain's CDR3 is CSARGLSGRVEQYF. Incomplete CDR3 DNA: TGCAGTGCTAGAGGACTAAGCGGGAGGGTCGAG.

This clone was observed at least ten times. The read gets to within 3 residues of the CDR3 end, and the germline J gene fills in the rest. The rearrangement joins TRBV5-1 to TRBJ2-2; 11 bases align to TRBD2. Germline lookup yields CDR1 SGHRS and CDR2 YFSETQ. The CDR3 is made up of 16 amino acids. Trimming removed 2 bases from V and 7 bases from J; junction bases left unmatched: 7. The CDR3: CASSFLRLAGFGELFF. The DNA read from the CDR3 is TGCGCCAGCAGCTTTCTACGACTAGCGGGATTCGGGGAG.